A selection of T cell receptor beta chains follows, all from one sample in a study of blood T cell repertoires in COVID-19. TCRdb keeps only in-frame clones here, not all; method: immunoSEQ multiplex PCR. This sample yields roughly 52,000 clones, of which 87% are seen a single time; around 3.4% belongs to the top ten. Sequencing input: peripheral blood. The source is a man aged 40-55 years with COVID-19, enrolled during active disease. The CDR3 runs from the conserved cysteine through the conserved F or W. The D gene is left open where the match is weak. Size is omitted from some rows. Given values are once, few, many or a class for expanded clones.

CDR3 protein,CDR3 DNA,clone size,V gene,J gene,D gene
CASSSQTLAGVDYEQYF,TGCGCCAGCAGCTCCCAGACGCTAGCGGGGGTAGACTACGAGCAGTACTTC,once,TRBV5-1,TRBJ2-7,TRBD2
CASSERGSLWDTQYF,TGTGCCAGCAGCGAAAGGGGGAGCCTGTGGGATACGCAGTATTTT,NA,TRBV9,TRBJ2-3,NA
CATSMAGNTEAFF,TGTGCCACCAGCATGGCGGGGAACACTGAAGCTTTCTTT,few,TRBV15,TRBJ1-1,NA
CASSKRDRVILDEQYF,TGTGCCAGCAGCAAAAGAGACAGGGTGATTTTGGACGAGCAGTACTTC,once,TRBV14,TRBJ2-7,TRBD1
CASSFPGWNTEAFF,TGCGCCAGCAGCTTTCCGGGTTGGAACACTGAAGCTTTCTTT,NA,TRBV5-1,TRBJ1-1,NA
CASSIGTANRGAFF,TGTGCCAGTAGTATCGGGACAGCGAACAGGGGAGCTTTCTTT,NA,TRBV19,TRBJ1-1,TRBD1
CASSFGTGLPGSYEQYF,TGTGCCAGCAGTTTTGGGACAGGGCTCCCTGGCTCCTACGAGCAGTACTTC,NA,TRBV27,TRBJ2-7,TRBD1
CASSTRVTGELFF,TGTGCCAGCAGCACGAGGGTCACCGGGGAGCTGTTTTTT,NA,TRBV14,TRBJ2-2,NA
CASSQWDTQYF,TGTGCCAGCAGCCAGTGGGATACGCAGTATTTT,once,TRBV21-1,TRBJ2-3,NA
CASSEWRQGSVREKLFF,TGTGCCAGCAGTGAATGGAGGCAGGGGAGTGTTAGGGAAAAACTGTTTTTT,NA,TRBV6-1,TRBJ1-4,NA
CASSRGDQPQHF,TGTGCCAGCTCACGAGGAGATCAGCCCCAGCATTTT,NA,TRBV18,TRBJ1-5,NA
CASSTGTSVRQYF,TGTGCCAGCAGTACCGGGACTAGCGTCAGGCAGTACTTC,NA,TRBV12-3/TRBV12-4,TRBJ2-7,TRBD2
CAWSANRGSGEKLFF,TGTGCCTGGAGTGCAAACAGGGGTTCCGGAGAAAAACTGTTTTTT,NA,TRBV30,TRBJ1-4,TRBD1
CASRPSGAYGYTF,TGTGCCAGCAGACCCTCAGGGGCCTATGGCTACACCTTC,once,TRBV28,TRBJ1-2,NA
CASMEQRNTGELFF,TGCGCCAGCATGGAGCAGAGAAACACCGGGGAGCTGTTTTTT,NA,TRBV4-1,TRBJ2-2,NA
CASSLWASGDTDTQYF,TGTGCCAGCAGCTTGTGGGCTAGCGGGGACACAGATACGCAGTATTTT,NA,TRBV5-6,TRBJ2-3,TRBD2
CATTGGAETQYF,TGTGCCACCACCGGTGGAGCGGAGACCCAGTACTTC,NA,TRBV19,TRBJ2-5,NA
CASTEVGGGTGDTQYF,TGTGCCAGCACGGAGGTAGGGGGCGGGACGGGAGATACGCAGTATTTT,NA,TRBV2,TRBJ2-3,NA
CASSAPPGQGQETQYF,TGTGCCAGCAGCGCGCCCCCGGGACAGGGGCAAGAGACCCAGTACTTC,once,TRBV9,TRBJ2-5,TRBD1
CASSESGTPNTEAFF,TGCGCCAGCAGTGAGTCGGGGACACCAAACACTGAAGCTTTCTTT,NA,TRBV10-2,TRBJ1-1,NA